This TCR beta chain was found in a study of cytomegalovirus exposure and HLA in healthy donors. The data were produced by immunoSEQ multiplex PCR, yet TCRdb's version contains in-frame clones alone and is incomplete. Among 200,000 to 250,000 clones listed, 80% to 85% were seen once. Trimming stripped 1 base from V and 1 base from J, with 11 bases between. CDR1 SGHVS and CDR2 FNYEAQ come from the germline V gene. The CDR3 contains 15 residues. This clone was picked up one time. The antigen is not known. Study-wide findings and caveats: As confirmed in vitro, three CMV-associated chains were specific for CMV antigens. Generally TCR sequences proved uncommon, though certain public TCRs appeared in numerous donors.

This chain uses TRBV7-6 with TRBJ2-7; D possibly corresponds to TRBD1 (5 bases). The sample taken for sequencing was PBMCs. This receptor was taken from a woman aged 25 to 39 in good health and CMV-seropositive. CDR3 protein: CASSLDGATSYEQYF. DNA of the CDR3: TGTGCCAGCAGCTTAGATGGGGCCACTTCCTACGAGCAGTACTTC.